Listed here are 15 T cell receptor beta chains from one sample, sequenced in a study of graft-versus-host responses after intestinal transplantation. These TCRs' antigens remain unknown. Assay: immunoSEQ multiplex PCR; the TCRdb copy retains only in-frame clones and omits some. The sample holds roughly 77,000 clones, around 89% seen once. Specimen: unstimulated CD8+ T cells sorted from spleen or lymph node cells, collected before intestinal transplant. The receptors derive from a human donor who received an intestinal transplant.

This clone is a singleton in its sample. The genes are TRBV2 and TRBJ1-5; D ambiguous. This CDR3 is 14 amino acids long. The ends were cut back, 8 bases at V and 6 bases at J, with 17 bases in the middle. Germline CDR1 and CDR2: SNHLY and FYNNEI. The CDR3 here is CASGRGQTGQPQHF. The CDR3 DNA sequence: TGTGCCAGCGGCCGGGGTCAGACGGGTCAGCCCCAGCATTTT.

V is TRBV5-1 and J is TRBJ2-1, with D possibly matching TRBD2 (6 bases). The ends were cut back, 1 base at V and 6 bases at J, with 11 bases in the middle. This CDR3 comprises 14 residues. CDR1 and CDR2 (germline): SGHRS, YFSETQ. The CDR3 loop is CASSLTAGFNEQFF. DNA for the CDR3: TGCGCCAGCAGCTTGACGGCGGGGTTCAATGAGCAGTTCTTC.

V usage is TRBV7-9 and J usage is TRBJ2-7; TRBD1 agrees at 8 bases. J was trimmed by 2 bases and V by 4 bases; bases with no gene match: 7. Germline CDR1 is SEHNR and CDR2 is FQNEAQ (reference sequence). The CDR3 runs to 15 residues. CDR3 sequence (DNA): TGTGCCAGCAGCTCCGGACAGGGTTCGGCCTACGAGCAGTACTTC. As protein: CASSSGQGSAYEQYF.

This rearrangement joins TRBV27 to TRBJ1-1; possibly TRBD1 for D (5 bases). CDR1 and CDR2 from the germline V gene are MNHEY and SMNVEV (reference sequence). The V gene lost 2 bases and the J gene lost 3 bases, with 10 bases spanning the gap. This CDR3 is built from 14 residues. The CDR3 region is CASSLGAGYTEAFF. The CDR3 DNA is TGTGCCAGCAGTTTAGGGGCAGGGTACACTGAAGCTTTCTTT.

V gene TRBV28 combines with J gene TRBJ2-1; 12 bases map to TRBD2. The ends lost 5 bases at V and 4 bases at J; junction bases unmatched: 3. This CDR3 comprises 15 residues. Germline V CDR1 and CDR2: MDHEN, SYDVKM. CDR3 nucleotide sequence: TGTGCCAGCAGTCGGGGACTAGCGGGTTACAATGAGCAGTTCTTC. Protein: CASSRGLAGYNEQFF.

V usage is TRBV15 and J usage is TRBJ2-7; maybe TRBD1 (7 bases). CDR1 is LNHNV, CDR2 YYDKDF, per germline (reference sequence). V was trimmed by 3 bases and J by 5 bases, leaving 17 bases between them. The CDR3 runs 15 residues. This CDR3 reads CATSSHKTGEDEQYF. The CDR3 DNA sequence: TGTGCCACCAGCAGCCACAAAACAGGGGAGGACGAGCAGTACTTC.

V and J are TRBV27 and TRBJ2-1, with TRBD2 as a possible D gene (6 bases). Germline V gene lookup returns CDR1 MNHEY and CDR2 SMNVEV (reference sequence). V was shortened by 2 bases and J by 6 bases, with 14 bases between the two germline ends. The CDR3 has 15 amino acids. In DNA, the CDR3 is TGTGCCAGCAGTTTAGGGGAGGACGGGCGCAATGAGCAGTTCTTC. It is translated as CASSLGEDGRNEQFF.

This sequence joins TRBV4-1 and TRBJ1-6; D is undetermined. V gave up 1 base and J gave up 5 bases, with 15 bases separating them. This CDR3 region has 17 residues. Germline V gene data show CDR1 as MGHRA and CDR2 as YSYEKL. CDR3 nucleotides: TGCGCCAGCAGCCAAGTTTTTACGCGGGTTCATAATTCACCCCTCCACTTT. Translating gives CASSQVFTRVHNSPLHF.

The chain combines TRBV7-8 with TRBJ1-1, with 10 positions matching TRBD1. V lost 1 base to trimming and J lost 1 base; unmatched junction nucleotides: 3. There are 16 residues in the CDR3. Per the germline V gene, CDR1 is SGHVS and CDR2 is FQNEAQ. CDR3 sequence: CASSLGGQGWNTEAFF. The CDR3 DNA follows: TGTGCCAGCAGCTTAGGGGGACAGGGGTGGAACACTGAAGCTTTCTTT. Looking up the rest from reference TRBV7-8 and TRBJ1-1 gives the full variable domain: GAGVSQSPRYKVAKRGQDVALRCDPISGHVSLFWYQQALGQGPEFLTYFQNEAQLDKSGLPSDRFFAERPEGSVSTLKIQRTQQEDSAVYLCASSLGGQGWNTEAFFGQGTRLTVV.

This chain uses TRBV4-2 with TRBJ2-3; 12 bases map to TRBD2. With 1 base clipped from V and 3 bases from J, the junction kept 8 bases outside the gene matches. The CDR3 sequence is 18 residues long. Germline V CDR1 and CDR2: LGHNA, YNFKEQ. The CDR3 is CASSQGPTSGRLTDTQYF. CDR3 nucleotide sequence: TGTGCCAGCAGCCAAGGTCCCACTAGCGGGAGGTTGACAGATACGCAGTATTTT.

V is TRBV13 and J is TRBJ2-7; D not resolved. Germline CDR1 PRHDT, CDR2 FYEKMQ (reference sequence). V gave up 0 bases and J gave up 2 bases, with 8 bases separating them. The CDR3 is made up of 14 amino acids. CDR3: CASSLGLEPYEQYF. CDR3 sequence (DNA): TGTGCCAGCAGCTTAGGCCTGGAGCCCTACGAGCAGTACTTC. Full variable domain (rest looked up from reference TRBV13 and TRBJ2-7): AAGVIQSPRHLIKEKRETATLKCYPIPRHDTVYWYQQGPGQDPQFLISFYEKMQSDKGSIPDRFSAQQFSDYHSELNMSSLELGDSALYFCASSLGLEPYEQYFGPGTRLTVT.

This clone was detected a few times. The rearrangement uses TRBV28 and TRBJ1-3; unclear D gene. The V end lost 2 bases, the J end lost 0 bases, and 8 bases lay between the germline ends. This CDR3 has 15 amino acids. CDR1 is MDHEN and CDR2 is SYDVKM in the germline V gene. The CDR3 protein is CASSLQHLSGNTIYF. CDR3 bases: TGTGCCAGCAGTTTACAACACCTCTCTGGAAACACCATATATTTT.

This chain connects TRBV7-9 to TRBJ2-7, with 9 bases that match TRBD1. CDR3 length: 15 amino acids. The trim removed 5 bases at V and 3 bases at J, leaving 8 bases unmatched. Germline loops: CDR1 SEHNR, CDR2 FQNEAQ (reference sequence). DNA of the CDR3: TGTGCCAGCAGCCCGATCATGGACAGGGGCTACGAGCAGTACTTC. It is translated as CASSPIMDRGYEQYF.

The rearrangement joins TRBV18 to TRBJ2-7; 10 positions match TRBD1. Losses at the gene ends were 4 bases for V and 4 bases for J; bases not matched to a gene: 7. Germline lookup yields CDR1 KGHSH and CDR2 LQKENI. This CDR3 is built from 15 residues. The CDR3 loop is CASSRGQGKEYEQYF. CDR3 bases: TGTGCCAGCTCACGGGGACAGGGGAAAGAATACGAGCAGTACTTC.

The genes are TRBV27 and TRBJ2-3, with D possibly being TRBD2 (7 bases). Germline values: CDR1 MNHEY, CDR2 SMNVEV (reference sequence). The germline V and J ends were trimmed by 7 bases and 2 bases, with 19 bases remaining between them. The CDR3 is 16 residues long. CDR3 sequence reads: CASTPRGGGPTDTQYF. The CDR3 coding sequence is TGTGCCAGCACCCCACGAGGGGGGGGGCCCACAGATACGCAGTATTTT.